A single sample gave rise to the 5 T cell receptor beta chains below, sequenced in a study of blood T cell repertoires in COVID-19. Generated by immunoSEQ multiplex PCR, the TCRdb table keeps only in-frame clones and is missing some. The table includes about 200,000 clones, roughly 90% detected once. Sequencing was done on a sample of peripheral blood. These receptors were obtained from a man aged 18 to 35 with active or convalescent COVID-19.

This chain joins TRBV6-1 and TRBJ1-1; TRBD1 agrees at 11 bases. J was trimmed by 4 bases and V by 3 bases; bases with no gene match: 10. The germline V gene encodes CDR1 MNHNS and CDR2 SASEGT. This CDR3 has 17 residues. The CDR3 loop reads CASSDLGQGGLGTEAFF. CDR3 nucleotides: TGTGCCAGCAGTGATCTGGGACAGGGGGGACTCGGCACTGAAGCTTTCTTT.

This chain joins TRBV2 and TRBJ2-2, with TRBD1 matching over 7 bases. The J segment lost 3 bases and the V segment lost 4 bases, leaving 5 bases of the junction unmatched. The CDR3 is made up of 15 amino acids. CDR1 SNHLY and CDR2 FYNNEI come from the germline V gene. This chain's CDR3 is CASSVHRGYTGELFF. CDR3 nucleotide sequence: TGTGCCAGCAGTGTTCACAGGGGATACACCGGGGAGCTGTTTTTT.

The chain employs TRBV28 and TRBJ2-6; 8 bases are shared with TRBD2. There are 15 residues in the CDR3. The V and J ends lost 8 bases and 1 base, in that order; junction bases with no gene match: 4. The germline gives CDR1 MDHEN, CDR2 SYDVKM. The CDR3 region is CASRTGGSGANVLTF. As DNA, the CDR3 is TGTGCCAGCCGCACGGGGGGGTCTGGGGCCAACGTCCTGACTTTC.

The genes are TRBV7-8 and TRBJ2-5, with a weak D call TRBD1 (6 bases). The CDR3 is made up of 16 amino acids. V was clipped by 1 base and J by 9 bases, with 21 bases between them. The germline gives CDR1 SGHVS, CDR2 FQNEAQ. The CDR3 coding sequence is TGTGCCAGCAGCTTAGAGGTATCCGGGGTTCCAGGGGCCCAGTACTTC. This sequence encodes CASSLEVSGVPGAQYF. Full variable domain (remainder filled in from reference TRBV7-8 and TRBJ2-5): GAGVSQSPRYKVAKRGQDVALRCDPISGHVSLFWYQQALGQGPEFLTYFQNEAQLDKSGLPSDRFFAERPEGSVSTLKIQRTQQEDSAVYLCASSLEVSGVPGAQYFGPGTRLLVL.

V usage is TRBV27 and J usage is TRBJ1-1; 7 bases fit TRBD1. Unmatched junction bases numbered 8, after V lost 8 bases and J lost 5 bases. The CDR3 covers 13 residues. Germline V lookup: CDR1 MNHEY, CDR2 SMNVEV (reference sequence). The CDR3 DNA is TGTGCCAGCCGTCTCCAGGGGGGTACTGAAGCTTTCTTT. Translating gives CASRLQGGTEAFF.